The next 5 T cell receptor beta chains were all read from a single sample in a study of beta chain features in type 1 diabetes. The authors reverse transcribed all of the isolated RNA, so sequencing captured expressed TCRB transcripts. Some clones are missing from TCRdb's copy, which holds only in-frame ones; the method was immunoSEQ multiplex PCR. The table includes about 400,000 clones, around 13% detected once. The sample was naive CD4+ T cells from blood. These receptor sequences come from a man aged 18-30 years in good health.

The rearrangement links TRBV5-1 to TRBJ1-1, with D tentatively TRBD1 (5 bases). The length of the CDR3 is 12 residues. Trimming cost V 7 bases and J 5 bases, with 12 bases left between them. CDR1 and CDR2 from the germline V gene are SGHRS and YFSETQ. Here the CDR3 reads CASVDMGTEAFF. For the CDR3, the DNA is TGCGCCAGCGTGGACATGGGAACTGAAGCTTTCTTT.

This chain joins TRBV25-1 and TRBJ2-1; 10 positions match TRBD1. With V trimmed by 6 bases and J by 8 bases, 10 bases remained unmatched. The CDR3 covers 15 residues. CDR1 and CDR2 from the germline V gene are MGHDK and SYGVNS. DNA for the CDR3: TGTGCCAGCAGGCAATCGGGACAGGGGAGGGATGAGCAGTTCTTC. Amino acid sequence: CASRQSGQGRDEQFF.

This CDR3 is CAWSVTGTQHF. Written as DNA, the CDR3 is TGTGCCTGGAGTGTGACGGGGACCCAGCATTTT. This rearrangement joins TRBV30 to TRBJ1-5; D gene unclear. Trimming cost V 0 bases and J 11 bases, with 8 bases left between them. Germline CDR1 GTSNPN, CDR2 SVGIG (reference sequence). CDR3 length: 11 residues.

V gene TRBV27 combines with J gene TRBJ2-6; 7 bases match TRBD2. With V trimmed by 3 bases and J by 2 bases, 1 base remained unmatched. The CDR3 is 15 residues long. Germline assignment: CDR1 MNHEY and CDR2 SMNVEV (reference sequence). The chain's CDR3 is CASSLGGTGANVLTF. For the CDR3, the DNA is TGTGCCAGCAGTTTGGGAGGGACTGGGGCCAACGTCCTGACTTTC.

This clone appeared a few times. This chain joins TRBV7-9 and TRBJ2-5; no definite D call. V shed 5 bases and J shed 1 base, with 8 bases lying between them. This CDR3 is built from 13 residues. CDR1 is SEHNR, CDR2 FQNEAQ, per germline (reference sequence). The CDR3 DNA is TGTGCCAGCAGCAGAGGAACCCAAGAGACCCAGTACTTC. It translates to CASSRGTQETQYF.